Here is one T cell receptor beta chain with its context. This may arise from a read error, as a much more abundant clone is one base away. This record belongs to a study of regulatory T cells in long-lasting Graves disease. The CDR3 has 15 amino acids. Time point denoted: persistent/refractory GD, antithyroid drugs over 5 years with positive TRAb. The TCR library was prepared using RNA isolated from PBMCs. Arm-PCR with iRepertoire HTBI primers amplified the CDR3 regions for these TCR beta libraries. TCRdb ran MiXCR on the multiplex PCR reads and lists one entry per CDR3 protein. The sample holds under 500,000 distinct CDR3 sequences, around 21% seen once.

This sequence was found in a female donor with Graves disease. The V gene is TRBV12-3 or TRBV12-4, the J gene TRBJ2-7; 7 positions match TRBD2. The sequencing here drew on peripheral blood mononuclear cells (PBMCs), taken when the disease was refractory, from a patient treated with antithyroid drugs. The chain's CDR3 is CASSLGGRYGREQCF. CDR3 nucleotide sequence: TGTGCCAGCAGTTTAGGCGGGAGATACGGTCGCGAGCAGTGCTTC.